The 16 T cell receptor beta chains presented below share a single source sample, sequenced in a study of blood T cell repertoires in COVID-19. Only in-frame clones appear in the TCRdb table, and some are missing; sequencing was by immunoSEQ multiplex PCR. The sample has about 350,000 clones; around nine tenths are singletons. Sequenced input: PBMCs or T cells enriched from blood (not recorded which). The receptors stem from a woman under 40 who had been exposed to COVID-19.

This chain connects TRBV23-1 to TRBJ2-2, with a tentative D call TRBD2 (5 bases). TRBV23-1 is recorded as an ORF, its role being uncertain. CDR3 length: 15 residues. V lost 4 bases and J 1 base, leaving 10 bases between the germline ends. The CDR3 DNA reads TGCGCCAGCAGTCGGAGGCCGTTGAACACCGGGGAGCTGTTTTTT. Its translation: CASSRRPLNTGELFF.

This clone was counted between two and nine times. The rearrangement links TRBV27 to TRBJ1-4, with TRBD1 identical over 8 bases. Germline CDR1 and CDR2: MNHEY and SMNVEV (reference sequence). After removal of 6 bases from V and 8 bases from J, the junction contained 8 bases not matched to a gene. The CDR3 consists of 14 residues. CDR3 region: CASRGPGGGEKLFF. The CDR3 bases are TGTGCCAGCAGAGGTCCAGGGGGCGGCGAAAAACTGTTTTTT. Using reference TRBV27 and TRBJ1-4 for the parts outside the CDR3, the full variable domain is EAQVTQNPRYLITVTGKKLTVTCSQNMNHEYMSWYRQDPGLGLRQIYYSMNVEVTDKGDVPEGYKVSRKEKRNFPLILESPSPNQTSLYFCASRGPGGGEKLFFGSGTQLSVL.

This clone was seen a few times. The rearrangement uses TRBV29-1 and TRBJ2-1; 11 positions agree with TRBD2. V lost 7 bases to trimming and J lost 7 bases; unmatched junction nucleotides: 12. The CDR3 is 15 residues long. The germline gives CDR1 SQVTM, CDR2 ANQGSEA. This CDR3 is CSAGQGASGRNEQFF. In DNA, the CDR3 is TGCAGCGCCGGTCAGGGGGCTAGCGGGAGGAATGAGCAGTTCTTC.

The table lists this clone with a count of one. For the CDR3, the DNA is TGCAGCGTTGGTCGTTCCGGCTACGAGCAGTACTTC. It is translated as CSVGRSGYEQYF. V gene TRBV29-1 combines with J gene TRBJ2-7; D is ambiguous. Germline V CDR1 and CDR2: SQVTM, ANQGSEA. V lost 4 bases and J 3 bases, leaving 10 bases between the germline ends. This CDR3 region has 12 residues.

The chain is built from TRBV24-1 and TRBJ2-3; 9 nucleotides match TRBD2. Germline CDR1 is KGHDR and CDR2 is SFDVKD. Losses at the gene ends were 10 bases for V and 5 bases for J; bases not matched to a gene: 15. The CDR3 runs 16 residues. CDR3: CATGGGLASGKDTQYF. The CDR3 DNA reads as TGTGCCACGGGGGGGGGACTAGCATCAGGGAAAGATACGCAGTATTTT.

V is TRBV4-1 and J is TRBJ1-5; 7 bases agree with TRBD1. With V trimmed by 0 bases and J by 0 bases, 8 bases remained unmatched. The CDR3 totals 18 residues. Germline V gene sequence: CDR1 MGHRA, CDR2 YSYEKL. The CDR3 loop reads CASSQESGGDYSNQPQHF. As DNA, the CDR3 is TGCGCCAGCAGCCAAGAGTCAGGGGGAGACTATAGCAATCAGCCCCAGCATTTT.

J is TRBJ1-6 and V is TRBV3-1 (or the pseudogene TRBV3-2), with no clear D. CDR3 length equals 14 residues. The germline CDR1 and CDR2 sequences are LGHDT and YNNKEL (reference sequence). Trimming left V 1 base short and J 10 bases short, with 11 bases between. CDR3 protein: CASSQGPTRSPLHF. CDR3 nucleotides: TGTGCCAGCAGCCAAGGACCGACTCGGTCACCCCTCCACTTT.

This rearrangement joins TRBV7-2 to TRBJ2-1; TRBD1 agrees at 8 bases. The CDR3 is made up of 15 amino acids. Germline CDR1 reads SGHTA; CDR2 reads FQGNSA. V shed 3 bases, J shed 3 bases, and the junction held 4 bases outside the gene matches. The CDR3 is CASSFDRGFYNEQFF. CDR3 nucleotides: TGTGCCAGCAGCTTCGACAGGGGATTCTACAATGAGCAGTTCTTC.

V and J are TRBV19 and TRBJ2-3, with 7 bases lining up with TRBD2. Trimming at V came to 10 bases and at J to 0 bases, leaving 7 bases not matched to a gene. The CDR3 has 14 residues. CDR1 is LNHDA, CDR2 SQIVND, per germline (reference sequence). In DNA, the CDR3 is TGTGCCACAGGGACTACCGCTAGCACAGATACGCAGTATTTT. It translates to CATGTTASTDTQYF.

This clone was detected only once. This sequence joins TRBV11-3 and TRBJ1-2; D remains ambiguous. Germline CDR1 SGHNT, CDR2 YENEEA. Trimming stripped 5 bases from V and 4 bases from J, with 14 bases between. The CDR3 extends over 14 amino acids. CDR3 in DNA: TGTGCCAGCAGCCAGTTGGGCGAGATCTATGGCTACACCTTC. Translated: CASSQLGEIYGYTF.

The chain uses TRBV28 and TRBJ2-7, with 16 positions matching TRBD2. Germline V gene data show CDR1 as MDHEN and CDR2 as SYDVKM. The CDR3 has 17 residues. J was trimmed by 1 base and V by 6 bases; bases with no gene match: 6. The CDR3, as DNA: TGTGCCAGCAGCTTGGGACTAGCGGGAGGGCTTTCCTACGAGCAGTACTTC. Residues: CASSLGLAGGLSYEQYF. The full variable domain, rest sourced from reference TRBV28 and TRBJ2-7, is DVKVTQSSRYLVKRTGEKVFLECVQDMDHENMFWYRQDPGLGLRLIYFSYDVKMKEKGDIPEGYSVSREKKERFSLILESASTNQTSMYLCASSLGLAGGLSYEQYFGPGTRLTVT.

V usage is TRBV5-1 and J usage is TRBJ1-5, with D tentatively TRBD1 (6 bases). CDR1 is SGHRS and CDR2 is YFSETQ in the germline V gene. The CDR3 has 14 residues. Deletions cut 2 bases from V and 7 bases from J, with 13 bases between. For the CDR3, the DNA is TGCGCCAGCAGCTTTAGGCCAGGGGAACAGCCCCAGCATTTT. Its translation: CASSFRPGEQPQHF.

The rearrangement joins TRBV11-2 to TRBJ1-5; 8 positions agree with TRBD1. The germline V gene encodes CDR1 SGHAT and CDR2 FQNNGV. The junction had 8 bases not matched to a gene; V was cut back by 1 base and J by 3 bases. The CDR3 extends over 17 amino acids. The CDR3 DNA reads TGTGCCAGCAGCTTAGTGTTATGGCAGGGGGCCAATCAGCCCCAGCATTTT. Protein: CASSLVLWQGANQPQHF. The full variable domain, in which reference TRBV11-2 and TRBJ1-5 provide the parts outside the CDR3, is EAGVAQSPRYKIIEKRQSVAFWCNPISGHATLYWYQQILGQGPKLLIQFQNNGVVDDSQLPKDRFSAERLKGVDSTLKIQPAKLEDSAVYLCASSLVLWQGANQPQHFGDGTRLSIL.

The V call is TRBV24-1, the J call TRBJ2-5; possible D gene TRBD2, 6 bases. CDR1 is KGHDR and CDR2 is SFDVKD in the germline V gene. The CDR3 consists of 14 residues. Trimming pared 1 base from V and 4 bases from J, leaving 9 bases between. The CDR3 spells CATSDFEEGETQYF. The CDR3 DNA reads TGTGCCACCAGTGATTTTGAGGAGGGAGAGACCCAGTACTTC.

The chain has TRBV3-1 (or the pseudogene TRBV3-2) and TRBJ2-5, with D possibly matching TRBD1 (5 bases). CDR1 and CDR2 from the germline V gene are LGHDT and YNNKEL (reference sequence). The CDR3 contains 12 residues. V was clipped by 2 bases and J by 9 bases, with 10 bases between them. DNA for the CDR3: TGTGCCAGCAGCCAATCGGTAGGGGCCCAGTACTTC. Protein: CASSQSVGAQYF.

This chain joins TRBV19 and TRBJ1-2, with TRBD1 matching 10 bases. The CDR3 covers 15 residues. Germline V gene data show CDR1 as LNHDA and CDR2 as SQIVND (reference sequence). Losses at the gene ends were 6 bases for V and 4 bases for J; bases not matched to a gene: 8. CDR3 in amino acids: CASSSWDRGGYGYTF. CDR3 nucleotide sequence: TGTGCCAGTAGCTCCTGGGACAGGGGTGGCTATGGCTACACCTTC.